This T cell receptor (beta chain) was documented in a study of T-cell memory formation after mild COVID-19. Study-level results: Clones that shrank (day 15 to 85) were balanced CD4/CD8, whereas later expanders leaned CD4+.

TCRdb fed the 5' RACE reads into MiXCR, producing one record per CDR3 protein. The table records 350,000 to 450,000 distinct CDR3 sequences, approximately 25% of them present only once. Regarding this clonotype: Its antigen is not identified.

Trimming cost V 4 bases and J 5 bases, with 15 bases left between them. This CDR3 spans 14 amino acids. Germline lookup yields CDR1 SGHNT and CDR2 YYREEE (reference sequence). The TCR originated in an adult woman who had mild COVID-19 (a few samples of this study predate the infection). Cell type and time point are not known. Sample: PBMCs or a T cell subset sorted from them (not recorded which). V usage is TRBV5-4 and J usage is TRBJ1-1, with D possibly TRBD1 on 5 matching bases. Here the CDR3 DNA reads TGTGCCAGCAGCGCCGGGGGGGTGAGGACTGAAGCTTTCTTT. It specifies CASSAGGVRTEAFF.